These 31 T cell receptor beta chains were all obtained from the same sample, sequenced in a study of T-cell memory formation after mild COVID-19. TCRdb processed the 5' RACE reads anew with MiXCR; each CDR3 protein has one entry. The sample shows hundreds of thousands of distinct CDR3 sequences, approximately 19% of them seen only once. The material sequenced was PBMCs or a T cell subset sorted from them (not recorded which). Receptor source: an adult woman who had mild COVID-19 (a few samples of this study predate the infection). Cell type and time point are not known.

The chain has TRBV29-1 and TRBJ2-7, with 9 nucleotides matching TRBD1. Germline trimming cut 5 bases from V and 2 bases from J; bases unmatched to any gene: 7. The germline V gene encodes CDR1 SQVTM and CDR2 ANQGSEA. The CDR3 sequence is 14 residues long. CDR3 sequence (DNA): TGCAGCGTTTCGGAGGGGACAGGGACCTACGAGCAGTACTTC. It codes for CSVSEGTGTYEQYF.

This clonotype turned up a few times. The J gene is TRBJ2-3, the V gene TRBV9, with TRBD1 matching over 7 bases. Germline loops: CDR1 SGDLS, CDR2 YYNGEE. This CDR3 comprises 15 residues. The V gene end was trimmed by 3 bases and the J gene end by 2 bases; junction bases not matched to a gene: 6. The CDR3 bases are TGTGCCAGCAGCGCAACAGGGGAGCCCACAGATACGCAGTATTTT. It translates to CASSATGEPTDTQYF.

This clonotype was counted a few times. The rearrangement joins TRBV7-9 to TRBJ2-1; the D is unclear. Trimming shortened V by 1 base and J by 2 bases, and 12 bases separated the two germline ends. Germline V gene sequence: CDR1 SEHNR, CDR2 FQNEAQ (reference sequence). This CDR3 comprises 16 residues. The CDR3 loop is CASSLELLMPYNEQFF. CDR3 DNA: TGTGCCAGCAGCTTAGAACTTCTAATGCCCTACAATGAGCAGTTCTTC. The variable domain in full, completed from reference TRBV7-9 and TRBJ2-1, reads DTGVSQNPRHKITKRGQNVTFRCDPISEHNRLYWYRQTLGQGPEFLTYFQNEAQLEKSRLLSDRFSAERPKGSFSTLEIQRTEQGDSAMYLCASSLELLMPYNEQFFGPGTRLTVL.

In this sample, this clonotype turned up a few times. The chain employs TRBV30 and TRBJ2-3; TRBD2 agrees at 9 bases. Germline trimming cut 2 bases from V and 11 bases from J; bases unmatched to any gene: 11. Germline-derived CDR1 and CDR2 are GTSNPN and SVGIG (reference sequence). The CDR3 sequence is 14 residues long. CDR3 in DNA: TGTGCCTGGAGTAGCGGGGGGCCTCCGTTAGGGCAGTATTTT. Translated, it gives CAWSSGGPPLGQYF.

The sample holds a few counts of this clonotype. The CDR3 DNA follows: TGTGCCAGCAGCCAAGGGGACAGGGGGCACACTGAAGCTTTCTTT. Amino acids: CASSQGDRGHTEAFF. This chain uses TRBV3-1 with TRBJ1-1, with TRBD1 matching over 12 bases. The length of the CDR3 is 15 residues. V lost 1 base, J lost 3 bases, and 0 bases stayed unmatched. The V gene's germline CDR1 is LGHDT and CDR2 YNNKEL (reference sequence).

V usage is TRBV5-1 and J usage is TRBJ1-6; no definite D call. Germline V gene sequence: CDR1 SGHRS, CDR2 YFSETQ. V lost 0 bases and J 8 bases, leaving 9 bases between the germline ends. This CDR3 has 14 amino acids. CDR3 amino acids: CASSLDSVYSPLHF. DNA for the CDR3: TGCGCCAGCAGCTTGGACAGCGTCTATTCACCCCTCCACTTT.

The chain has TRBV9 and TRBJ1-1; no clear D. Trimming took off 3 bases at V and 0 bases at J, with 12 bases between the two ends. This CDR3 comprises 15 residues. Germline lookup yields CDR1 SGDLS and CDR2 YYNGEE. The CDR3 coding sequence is TGTGCCAGCAGCGCCCGCCTAGCGGTGAACACTGAAGCTTTCTTT. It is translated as CASSARLAVNTEAFF.

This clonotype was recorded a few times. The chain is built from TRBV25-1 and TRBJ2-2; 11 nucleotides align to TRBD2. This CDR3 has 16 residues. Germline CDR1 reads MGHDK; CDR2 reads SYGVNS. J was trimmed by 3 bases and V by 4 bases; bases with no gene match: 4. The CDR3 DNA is TGTGCCAGCAGTGCCCAACTAGCGGGGGACACCGGGGAGCTGTTTTTT. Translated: CASSAQLAGDTGELFF.

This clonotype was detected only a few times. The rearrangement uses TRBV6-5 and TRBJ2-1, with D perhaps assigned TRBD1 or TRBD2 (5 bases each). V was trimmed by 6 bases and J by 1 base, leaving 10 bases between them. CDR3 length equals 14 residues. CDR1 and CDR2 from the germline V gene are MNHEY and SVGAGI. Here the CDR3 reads CASRGGTSYNEQFF. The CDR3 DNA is TGTGCCAGCAGAGGTGGGACGTCCTACAATGAGCAGTTCTTC.

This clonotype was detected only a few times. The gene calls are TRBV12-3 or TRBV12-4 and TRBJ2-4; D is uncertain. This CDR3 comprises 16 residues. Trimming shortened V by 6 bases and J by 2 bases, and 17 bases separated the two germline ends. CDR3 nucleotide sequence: TGTGCCAGCAGAGGCCAAGGAAGTCGTTCCAAAAACATTCAGTACTTC. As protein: CASRGQGSRSKNIQYF.

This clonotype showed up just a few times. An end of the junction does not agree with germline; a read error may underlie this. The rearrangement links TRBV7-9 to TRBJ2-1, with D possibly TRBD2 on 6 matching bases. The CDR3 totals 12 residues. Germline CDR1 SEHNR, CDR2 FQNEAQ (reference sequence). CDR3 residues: CASSVADNEQFF. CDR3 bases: TGTGCCAGCAGCGTAGCGGACAATGAGCAGTTCTTC.

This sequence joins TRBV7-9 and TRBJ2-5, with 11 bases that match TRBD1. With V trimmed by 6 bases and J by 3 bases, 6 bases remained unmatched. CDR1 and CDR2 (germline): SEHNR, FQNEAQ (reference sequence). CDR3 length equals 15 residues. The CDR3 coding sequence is TGTGCCAGCAGTTGGGACAGGGGGATTGAAGAGACCCAGTACTTC. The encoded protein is CASSWDRGIEETQYF.

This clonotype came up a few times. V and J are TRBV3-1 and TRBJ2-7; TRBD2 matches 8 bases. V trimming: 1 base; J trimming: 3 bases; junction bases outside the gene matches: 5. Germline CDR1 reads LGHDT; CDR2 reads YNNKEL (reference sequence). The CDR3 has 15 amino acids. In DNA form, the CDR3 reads TGTGCCAGCAGCCAAGTAAGCGGGGGAGTCTACGAGCAGTACTTC. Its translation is CASSQVSGGVYEQYF.

The CDR3 loop is CASSSQGLAVSHTQYF. CDR3 nucleotide sequence: TGTGCCAGCAGTTCCCAGGGACTAGCGGTATCCCATACGCAGTATTTT. The V call is TRBV27, the J call TRBJ2-3; 11 bases fit TRBD2. Losses at the gene ends were 4 bases for V and 7 bases for J; bases not matched to a gene: 10. The germline gives CDR1 MNHEY, CDR2 SMNVEV (reference sequence). The CDR3 runs to 16 residues.

CDR3 residues: CSARPQGQPQHF. CDR3 in DNA: TGCAGTGCTAGGCCGCAGGGTCAGCCCCAGCATTTT. The chain recombines TRBV20-1 with TRBJ1-5; weak D call: TRBD1 (5 bases). Per germline, CDR1 DFQATT and CDR2 SNEGSKA (reference sequence). This CDR3 spans 12 amino acids. Trimming removed 3 bases from V and 6 bases from J, with 9 bases in between.

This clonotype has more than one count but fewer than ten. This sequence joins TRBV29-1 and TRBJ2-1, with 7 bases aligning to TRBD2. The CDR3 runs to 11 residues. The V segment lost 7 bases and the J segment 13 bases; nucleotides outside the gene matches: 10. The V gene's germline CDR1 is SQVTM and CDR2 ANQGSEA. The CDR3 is CSAYDREVQFF. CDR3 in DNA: TGCAGCGCATACGACCGGGAGGTCCAGTTCTTC.

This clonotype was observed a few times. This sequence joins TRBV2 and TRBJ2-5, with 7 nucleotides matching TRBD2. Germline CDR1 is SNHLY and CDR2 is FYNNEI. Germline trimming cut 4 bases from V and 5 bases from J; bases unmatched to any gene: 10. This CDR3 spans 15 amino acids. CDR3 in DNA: TGTGCCAGCAGTGCAGGGACTAACACGGGGGAGACCCAGTACTTC. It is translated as CASSAGTNTGETQYF.

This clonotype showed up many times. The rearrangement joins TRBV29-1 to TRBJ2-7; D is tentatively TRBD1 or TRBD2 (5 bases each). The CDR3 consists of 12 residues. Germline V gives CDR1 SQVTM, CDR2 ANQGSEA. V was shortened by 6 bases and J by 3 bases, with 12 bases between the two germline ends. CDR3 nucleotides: TGCAGCGTGACCGGGACCTTCTACGAGCAGTACTTC. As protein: CSVTGTFYEQYF.

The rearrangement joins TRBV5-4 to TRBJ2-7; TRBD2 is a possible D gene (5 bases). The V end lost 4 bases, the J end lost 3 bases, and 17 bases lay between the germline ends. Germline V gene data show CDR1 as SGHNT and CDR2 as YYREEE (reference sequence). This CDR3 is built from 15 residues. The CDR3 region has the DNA TGTGCCAGCAGCCCATACCGTGGAGGACGCTACGAGCAGTACTTC. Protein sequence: CASSPYRGGRYEQYF.

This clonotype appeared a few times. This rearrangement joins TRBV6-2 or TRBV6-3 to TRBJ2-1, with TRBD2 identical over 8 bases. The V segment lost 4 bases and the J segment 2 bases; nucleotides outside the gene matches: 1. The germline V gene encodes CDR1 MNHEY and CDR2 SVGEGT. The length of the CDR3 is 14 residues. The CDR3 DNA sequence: TGTGCCAGCAGTTCGACTAGCGCCTACAATGAGCAGTTCTTC. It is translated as CASSSTSAYNEQFF.

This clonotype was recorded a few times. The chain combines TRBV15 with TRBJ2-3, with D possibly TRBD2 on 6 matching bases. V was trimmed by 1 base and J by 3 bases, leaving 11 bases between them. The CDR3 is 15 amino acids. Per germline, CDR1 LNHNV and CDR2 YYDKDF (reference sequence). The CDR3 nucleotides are TGTGCCACCAGCAGAGGGAGGGCAGTGACAGATACGCAGTATTTT. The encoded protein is CATSRGRAVTDTQYF.

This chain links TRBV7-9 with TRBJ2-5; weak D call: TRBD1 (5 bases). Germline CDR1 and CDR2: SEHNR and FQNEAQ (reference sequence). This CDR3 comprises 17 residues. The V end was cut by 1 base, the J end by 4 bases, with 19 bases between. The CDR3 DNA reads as TGTGCCAGCAGCTTAGGGCCTGGGCACGCCCAGGGAGAGACCCAGTACTTC. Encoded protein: CASSLGPGHAQGETQYF.

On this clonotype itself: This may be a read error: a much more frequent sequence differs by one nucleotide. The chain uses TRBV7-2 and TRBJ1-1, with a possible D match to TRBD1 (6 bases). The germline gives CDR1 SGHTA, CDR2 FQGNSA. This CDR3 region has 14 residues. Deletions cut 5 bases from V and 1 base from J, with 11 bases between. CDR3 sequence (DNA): TGTGCCAGCAGCCCACACAGGGCGAACACTGAAGCTTTCTTT. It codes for CASSPHRANTEAFF.

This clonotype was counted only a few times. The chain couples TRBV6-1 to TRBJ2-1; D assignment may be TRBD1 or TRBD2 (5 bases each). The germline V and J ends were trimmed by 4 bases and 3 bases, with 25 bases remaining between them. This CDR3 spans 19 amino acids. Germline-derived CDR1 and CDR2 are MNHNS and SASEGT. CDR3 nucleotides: TGTGCCAGCAGTGTTGCTACGGGGCGGCACCCCAGCTTCTACAATGAGCAGTTCTTC. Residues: CASSVATGRHPSFYNEQFF.

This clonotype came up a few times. The CDR3 sequence: CASSLTPGPNEQFF. CDR3 nucleotide sequence: TGTGCCAGCAGCTTAACCCCGGGGCCCAATGAGCAGTTCTTC. V and J are TRBV7-3 and TRBJ2-1; D tentatively reads TRBD1 or TRBD2 (5 bases each). V was pared by 0 bases and J by 6 bases, with 9 bases between. Looked up from germline, CDR1 is SGHTA and CDR2 is FQGTGA. The CDR3 totals 14 residues.

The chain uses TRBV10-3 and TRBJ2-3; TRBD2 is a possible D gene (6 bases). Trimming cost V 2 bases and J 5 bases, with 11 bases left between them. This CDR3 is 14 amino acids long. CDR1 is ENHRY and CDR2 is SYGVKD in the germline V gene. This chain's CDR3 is CAISETSPGDTQYF. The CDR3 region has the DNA TGTGCCATCAGTGAGACTAGCCCGGGAGATACGCAGTATTTT.

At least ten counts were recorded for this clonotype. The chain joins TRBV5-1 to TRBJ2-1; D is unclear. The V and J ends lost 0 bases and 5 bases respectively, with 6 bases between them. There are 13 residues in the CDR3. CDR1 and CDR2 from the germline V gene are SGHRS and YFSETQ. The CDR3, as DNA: TGCGCCAGCAGCTTGGCCCCAGACAATGAGCAGTTCTTC. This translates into CASSLAPDNEQFF.

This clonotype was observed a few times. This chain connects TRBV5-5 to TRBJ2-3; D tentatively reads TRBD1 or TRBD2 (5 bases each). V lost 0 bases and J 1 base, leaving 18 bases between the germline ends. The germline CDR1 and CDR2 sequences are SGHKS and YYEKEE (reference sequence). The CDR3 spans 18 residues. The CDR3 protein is CASSLALGRRRRTDTQYF. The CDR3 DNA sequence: TGTGCCAGCAGCTTGGCCTTGGGACGGAGAAGGCGCACAGATACGCAGTATTTT. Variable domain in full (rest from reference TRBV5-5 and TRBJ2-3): DAGVTQSPTHLIKTRGQQVTLRCSPISGHKSVSWYQQVLGQGPQFIFQYYEKEERGRGNFPDRFSARQFPNYSSELNVNALLLGDSALYLCASSLALGRRRRTDTQYFGPGTRLTVL.

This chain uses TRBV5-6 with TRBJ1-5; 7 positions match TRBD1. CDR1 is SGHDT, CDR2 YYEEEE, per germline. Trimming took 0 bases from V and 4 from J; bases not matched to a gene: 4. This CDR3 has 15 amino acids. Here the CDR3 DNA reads TGTGCCAGCAGCTTGGGTTTCAGGGGGAATCAGCCCCAGCATTTT. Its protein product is CASSLGFRGNQPQHF. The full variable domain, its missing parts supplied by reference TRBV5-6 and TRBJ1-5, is DAGVTQSPTHLIKTRGQQVTLRCSPKSGHDTVSWYQQALGQGPQFIFQYYEEEERQRGNFPDRFSGHQFPNYSSELNVNALLLGDSALYLCASSLGFRGNQPQHFGDGTRLSIL.

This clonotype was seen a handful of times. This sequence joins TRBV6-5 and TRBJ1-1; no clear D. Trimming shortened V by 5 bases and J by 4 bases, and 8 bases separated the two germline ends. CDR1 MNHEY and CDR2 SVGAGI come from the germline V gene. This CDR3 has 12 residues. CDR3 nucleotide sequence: TGTGCCAGCAGTATGACAAGCACTGAAGCTTTCTTT. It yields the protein CASSMTSTEAFF.

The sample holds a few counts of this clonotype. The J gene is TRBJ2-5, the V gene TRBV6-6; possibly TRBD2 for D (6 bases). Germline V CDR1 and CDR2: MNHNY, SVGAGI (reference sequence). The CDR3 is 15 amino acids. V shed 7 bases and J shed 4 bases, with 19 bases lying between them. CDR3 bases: TGTGCCAGCAATGCCCCTGGGGACGGGAGAGAGACCCAGTACTTC. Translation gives CASNAPGDGRETQYF.